This paragraph reports one T cell receptor (beta chain). Its antigen is not known. The CDR3 sequence is 17 residues long. Unmatched junction bases numbered 11, after V lost 2 bases and J lost 6 bases. CDR1 is SGHNT, CDR2 YYREEE, per germline (reference sequence). The data are from a study of cytomegalovirus exposure and HLA in healthy donors. Findings and limits, study-wide: For most TCR beta V segments, an earlier analysis put the productive rate at about 90% or about 30% of the time.

The PCR used 60 Vbeta and 13 Jbeta primers. Sequencing was performed with immunoSEQ multiplex PCR; in TCRdb, only in-frame clones are kept and a portion is missing. In the table there are 120,000 or so clones, over 50% of which are singletons. The sample taken for sequencing was PBMCs. V and J are TRBV5-4 and TRBJ2-3; 11 nucleotides line up with TRBD2. This sequence originates from a middle-aged woman in good health and CMV-seropositive. CDR3 nucleotides: TGTGCCAGCAGCTTTGGGGCTAGACTAGCGGGACCCGATACGCAGTATTTT. Encoded protein: CASSFGARLAGPDTQYF.